Shown below are 21 T cell receptor beta chains from a single sample sequenced in a study of cytomegalovirus exposure and HLA in healthy donors. PCR amplification relied on 60 Vbeta primers (plus 13 Jbeta primers). Produced via immunoSEQ multiplex PCR; TCRdb's table is partial and in-frame only. The sample yields around 120,000 clones, roughly 79% seen once. The sequenced sample consisted of PBMCs. These receptors were taken from a woman aged 50 to 60 in good health and CMV-seronegative.

For the CDR3, the DNA is TGTGCCAGCAGTGCAAAACAGTCCGGACTTGGAAACACCATATATTTT. Its translation is CASSAKQSGLGNTIYF. The V and J genes are TRBV6-1 and TRBJ1-3; no clear D gene. The length of the CDR3 is 16 residues. The V and J ends lost 4 bases and 3 bases respectively, with 16 bases between them. CDR1 and CDR2 from the germline V gene are MNHNS and SASEGT.

This clone was recorded a few times. In DNA, the CDR3 is TGTGCCAGTAGTACGACAGATTTCAATGAGCAGTTCTTC. Translating it yields CASSTTDFNEQFF. The chain uses TRBV19 and TRBJ2-1; a weak D match, TRBD1 (5 bases). Germline CDR1 and CDR2: LNHDA and SQIVND (reference sequence). V was clipped by 4 bases and J by 6 bases, with 10 bases between them. The CDR3 consists of 13 residues.

The chain joins TRBV6-5 to TRBJ1-1; tentatively, D is TRBD1 (5 bases). Germline V lookup: CDR1 MNHEY, CDR2 SVGAGI. The CDR3 covers 13 residues. Between the trimmed V and J ends, which lost 2 bases and 4 bases, there was a span of 8 bases. The DNA for the CDR3 is TGTGCCAGCAGTTACGGGGGAGGCACTGAAGCTTTCTTT. Amino acids: CASSYGGGTEAFF.

The V gene is TRBV19, the J gene TRBJ1-5, with 11 bases aligning to TRBD1. The V segment lost 6 bases and the J segment 7 bases; nucleotides outside the gene matches: 8. The CDR3 is 15 amino acids. Germline CDR1 reads LNHDA; CDR2 reads SQIVND (reference sequence). The CDR3 loop is CASSQDRGRGQPQHF. DNA for the CDR3: TGTGCCAGTAGCCAGGACAGGGGGCGCGGACAGCCCCAGCATTTT.

J is TRBJ1-2 and V is TRBV29-1; no firm D call. Between the trimmed V and J ends, which lost 3 bases and 4 bases, there was a span of 9 bases. Looked up from germline, CDR1 is SQVTM and CDR2 is ANQGSEA. The length of the CDR3 is 12 residues. In nucleotides, the CDR3 is TGCAGCGTTGAGACGGCAGGCTATGGCTACACCTTC. It encodes CSVETAGYGYTF.

As DNA, the CDR3 is TGCAGCTTCTACGCTTCCAGGGGTGAAAAACTGTTTTTT. Its translation: CSFYASRGEKLFF. V usage is TRBV29-1 and J usage is TRBJ1-4, with D possibly being TRBD1 (6 bases). Trimming left V 8 bases short and J 7 bases short, with 17 bases between. The germline V gene has CDR1 SQVTM and CDR2 ANQGSEA. CDR3 length: 13 amino acids.

There are a few counts of this clone. A read error may produce the germline difference seen at one junction end. The chain uses TRBV18 and TRBJ1-5, with 7 positions matching TRBD1. Germline CDR1 and CDR2: KGHSH and LQKENI. This CDR3 spans 13 amino acids. The CDR3, as DNA: TGTGCCAGCTCACCTGGGACAGATCAGCCCCAGAATTTT. This encodes CASSPGTDQPQNF.

The rearrangement links TRBV29-1 to TRBJ2-3, with 7 bases lining up with TRBD2. V gave up 2 bases and J gave up 1 base; unmatched junction bases: 0. The CDR3 is 13 residues long. Germline CDR1 is SQVTM and CDR2 is ANQGSEA. In DNA, the CDR3 is TGCAGCGTTGAAACTAGCGGCACAGATACGCAGTATTTT. Its translation is CSVETSGTDTQYF.

This clone was recorded once. The sample contains more than one DNA sequence encoding this CDR3. The chain couples TRBV28 to TRBJ2-2, with TRBD2 matching 9 bases. Germline V gene lookup returns CDR1 MDHEN and CDR2 SYDVKM. With V trimmed by 5 bases and J by 3 bases, 7 bases remained unmatched. There are 16 residues in the CDR3. The CDR3 bases are TGTGCCAGCAGTGGCGGTAGCGGGAGAGACACCGGGGAGCTGTTTTTT. Residues: CASSGGSGRDTGELFF.

The chain combines TRBV5-4 with TRBJ1-3; 7 bases are a match to TRBD1. Germline V gives CDR1 SGHNT, CDR2 YYREEE (reference sequence). CDR3 size: 17 residues. The trim removed 2 bases at V and 4 bases at J, leaving 12 bases unmatched. The CDR3 here is CASSLGGQGWEGNTIYF. Written as DNA, the CDR3 is TGTGCCAGCAGCTTAGGGGGCCAGGGTTGGGAAGGAAACACCATATATTTT.

This clone was observed a handful of times. J is TRBJ2-3 and V is TRBV18; 8 positions match TRBD2. The CDR3 runs 15 residues. Germline assignment: CDR1 KGHSH and CDR2 LQKENI. The V and J ends lost 6 bases and 3 bases, in that order; junction bases with no gene match: 8. CDR3 bases: TGTGCCAGCTCCCCCCTTAGCGGGACTACAGATACGCAGTATTTT. Translation: CASSPLSGTTDTQYF.

The rearrangement joins TRBV9 to TRBJ2-1; possibly TRBD1 for D (6 bases). With 2 bases removed from V and 1 base from J, the gap between germline ends came to 10 bases. The CDR3 sequence is 15 residues long. Germline V lookup: CDR1 SGDLS, CDR2 YYNGEE. This CDR3 is CASSVRTASYNEQFF. CDR3 bases: TGTGCCAGCAGCGTTCGGACAGCATCCTACAATGAGCAGTTCTTC.

This clone was detected a few times. The chain uses TRBV11-2 and TRBJ1-5; no firm D call. The CDR3 loop spans 13 amino acids. V lost 5 bases, J lost 4 bases, and 9 bases lay in between. Germline CDR1 reads SGHAT; CDR2 reads FQNNGV. DNA of the CDR3: TGTGCCAGCAGCCATACACCGAATCAGCCCCAGCATTTT. It codes for CASSHTPNQPQHF.

The chain is built from TRBV9 and TRBJ2-7; possibly TRBD2 for D (6 bases). Germline CDR1 and CDR2: SGDLS and YYNGEE. Trimming left V 2 bases short and J 2 bases short, with 11 bases between. The CDR3 sequence is 14 residues long. The CDR3 DNA reads TGTGCCAGCAGCGTCGGGGAGGCTCCCTACGAGCAGTACTTC. Its translation: CASSVGEAPYEQYF.

The CDR3 reads CASSVGDSGTTDTQYF. The CDR3 bases are TGTGCCAGCAGCGTAGGCGATAGCGGAACCACAGATACGCAGTATTTT. The chain couples TRBV9 to TRBJ2-3, with a possible D match to TRBD2 (6 bases). Germline lookup yields CDR1 SGDLS and CDR2 YYNGEE. The V and J ends lost 0 bases and 2 bases respectively, with 13 bases between them. There are 16 residues in the CDR3.

In this sample, this clone turned up once. This chain connects TRBV29-1 to TRBJ2-2; 10 nucleotides line up with TRBD1. With 7 bases clipped from V and 7 bases from J, the junction kept 15 bases outside the gene matches. Germline-derived CDR1 and CDR2 are SQVTM and ANQGSEA. CDR3 length: 16 residues. The CDR3 here is CSAARFRTGGIGELFF. The CDR3 DNA is TGCAGCGCGGCCCGCTTTCGGACAGGGGGTATCGGGGAGCTGTTTTTT.

The table lists this clone with a few counts. V is TRBV6-5 and J is TRBJ2-1; 7 nucleotides agree with TRBD1. Trimming cost V 2 bases and J 6 bases; bases outside gene matches: 4. Germline lookup yields CDR1 MNHEY and CDR2 SVGAGI. This CDR3 contains 14 residues. As DNA, the CDR3 is TGTGCCAGCAGTTACCAGGGACAGATCAATGAGCAGTTCTTC. Protein product: CASSYQGQINEQFF.

The chain joins TRBV2 to TRBJ2-2; TRBD2 matches 7 bases. The germline gives CDR1 SNHLY, CDR2 FYNNEI. The CDR3 sequence is 13 residues long. Germline trimming cut 10 bases from V and 7 bases from J; bases unmatched to any gene: 9. CDR3 in DNA: TGTGCCACCCCCGGGACTACCGACGGGGAGCTGTTTTTT. This encodes CATPGTTDGELFF. Looking up the rest from reference TRBV2 and TRBJ2-2 gives the full variable domain: EPEVTQTPSHQVTQMGQEVILRCVPISNHLYFYWYRQILGQKVEFLVSFYNNEISEKSEIFDDQFSVERPDGSNFTLKIRSTKLEDSAMYFCATPGTTDGELFFGEGSRLTVL.

The sample holds a few counts of this clone. The chain recombines TRBV6-1 with TRBJ1-5; D might be TRBD1 (6 bases). The germline V and J ends were trimmed by 7 bases and 7 bases, with 20 bases remaining between them. CDR1 is MNHNS and CDR2 is SASEGT in the germline V gene. This CDR3 is built from 15 residues. For the CDR3, the DNA is TGTGCCAGCATTGGGAGACAGGTGGGCGACCAGCCCCAGCATTTT. Its protein is CASIGRQVGDQPQHF.

The chain is built from TRBV19 and TRBJ1-2; 10 positions match TRBD1. The CDR3 spans 17 residues. Per germline, CDR1 LNHDA and CDR2 SQIVND (reference sequence). V lost 2 bases to trimming and J lost 2 bases; unmatched junction nucleotides: 8. CDR3 loop: CASSIFGQGERNYGYTF. The CDR3 coding sequence is TGTGCCAGTAGTATATTCGGACAGGGGGAAAGAAACTATGGCTACACCTTC.

This chain links TRBV6-5 with TRBJ2-1; the match to TRBD2 covers 11 bases. V trimming: 6 bases; J trimming: 4 bases; junction bases outside the gene matches: 8. CDR1 is MNHEY and CDR2 is SVGAGI in the germline V gene. This CDR3 has 16 amino acids. The CDR3 spells CASSYVTSGGYNEQFF. As DNA, the CDR3 is TGTGCCAGCAGCTACGTAACTAGCGGGGGATACAATGAGCAGTTCTTC.